The 16 T cell receptor beta chains in this list originate from one sample, sequenced in a study of T cell responses to AZD1222 COVID-19 vaccine (dated by TCRdb to the early 2020s). The receptor library was made with the immunoSEQ multiplex PCR assay. What TCRdb holds here is the immuneACCESS table cut down to in-frame rearrangements. Part of the clones is not present; checked against another copy, under half of the missing clones reflect an unresolved V gene, and the others are unexplained. The sample profile shows 250,000 to 300,000 clones; around 92% of them were found once. Of the sample, around 0.5% falls within the top ten clones. In the paper's terms, the time point label means: about 28 days (+/-7) after the second vaccine dose. The sequencing used peripheral blood, collected 28 days after the second AZD1222 dose. These receptors originate from an adult who received the AZD1222 COVID-19 vaccine.

The chain couples TRBV5-5 to TRBJ1-4; TRBD1 aligns across 7 bases. The trim removed 0 bases at V and 5 bases at J, leaving 1 base unmatched. The CDR3 has 14 residues. Germline V gene lookup returns CDR1 SGHKS and CDR2 YYEKEE (reference sequence). This chain's CDR3 is CASSLETGNEKLFF. In nucleotides, the CDR3 is TGTGCCAGCAGCTTGGAGACAGGGAATGAAAAACTGTTTTTT.

CDR3 residues: CASSRDSRSGSDGELFF. In nucleotides, the CDR3 is TGTGCCAGCAGCCGGGACAGCCGCAGCGGGAGTGACGGGGAGCTGTTTTTT. This chain uses TRBV7-2 with TRBJ2-2; tentative D call: TRBD2 (8 bases). V lost 5 bases and J lost 7, with 23 bases in between. Germline V gene sequence: CDR1 SGHTA, CDR2 FQGNSA. The CDR3 is made up of 17 amino acids.

The J gene is TRBJ1-3, the V gene TRBV7-8; D ambiguous. The V gene's germline CDR1 is SGHVS and CDR2 FQNEAQ. CDR3 length: 15 amino acids. Trimming took 2 bases from V and 0 from J, leaving 8 bases between them. The CDR3: CASSLFGDSGNTIYF. The CDR3 DNA reads as TGTGCCAGCAGCTTATTCGGAGACTCTGGAAACACCATATATTTT. The variable domain in full, completed from reference TRBV7-8 and TRBJ1-3, reads GAGVSQSPRYKVAKRGQDVALRCDPISGHVSLFWYQQALGQGPEFLTYFQNEAQLDKSGLPSDRFFAERPEGSVSTLKIQRTQQEDSAVYLCASSLFGDSGNTIYFGEGSWLTVV.

The chain joins TRBV28 to TRBJ1-1; D is undetermined. The CDR3 consists of 11 residues. Germline V gene sequence: CDR1 MDHEN, CDR2 SYDVKM. Between the trimmed V and J ends, which lost 8 bases and 5 bases, there was a span of 9 bases. As DNA, the CDR3 is TGTGCCAGCTCGGCGCCGACTGAAGCTTTCTTT. Encoded protein: CASSAPTEAFF.

The rearrangement links TRBV24-1 to TRBJ2-7, with D possibly matching TRBD1 (5 bases). The V end lost 7 bases, the J end lost 1 base, and 16 bases lay between the germline ends. The V gene's germline CDR1 is KGHDR and CDR2 SFDVKD. The CDR3 totals 15 residues. CDR3 region: CATRKGRLHSYEQYF. The CDR3 DNA reads as TGTGCCACCAGAAAGGGGCGACTCCATTCCTACGAGCAGTACTTC.

Here the CDR3 reads CSVLATRKETQYF. The CDR3 nucleotides are TGCAGCGTCCTGGCCACCAGGAAAGAGACCCAGTACTTC. The chain has TRBV29-1 and TRBJ2-5, with D unclear. This CDR3 is built from 13 residues. Germline V CDR1 and CDR2: SQVTM, ANQGSEA. The ends were cut back, 6 bases at V and 3 bases at J, with 14 bases in the middle. Complete variable domain (other parts from reference TRBV29-1 and TRBJ2-5): SAVISQKPSRDICQRGTSLTIQCQVDSQVTMMFWYRQQPGQSLTLIATANQGSEATYESGFVIDKFPISRPNLTFSTLTVSNMSPEDSSIYLCSVLATRKETQYFGPGTRLLVL.

The gene calls are TRBV7-9 and TRBJ2-3; a possible D gene is TRBD1 (6 bases). Per germline, CDR1 SEHNR and CDR2 FQNEAQ (reference sequence). This CDR3 has 14 residues. Trimming left V 5 bases short and J 4 bases short, with 13 bases between. CDR3 in DNA: TGTGCCAGCAGCCCTAGAGGGGGACCAGATACGCAGTATTTT. It encodes CASSPRGGPDTQYF.

The J gene is TRBJ2-7, the V gene TRBV7-2, with D tentatively TRBD2 (6 bases). CDR1 is SGHTA, CDR2 FQGNSA, per germline. The ends were cut back, 4 bases at V and 3 bases at J, with 13 bases in the middle. The CDR3 sequence is 14 residues long. The chain's CDR3 is CASSSQAGGYEQYF. CDR3 sequence (DNA): TGTGCCAGCAGCTCCCAAGCGGGCGGCTACGAGCAGTACTTC. The whole variable domain, remainder taken from reference TRBV7-2 and TRBJ2-7, is GAGVSQSPSNKVTEKGKDVELRCDPISGHTALYWYRQSLGQGLEFLIYFQGNSAPDKSGLPSDRFSAERTGGSVSTLTIQRTQQEDSAVYLCASSSQAGGYEQYFGPGTRLTVT.

The chain links TRBV2 to TRBJ1-1, with D unclear. The V end was cut by 6 bases, the J end by 1 base, with 15 bases between. Germline V CDR1 and CDR2: SNHLY, FYNNEI. The CDR3 runs 15 residues. The CDR3 DNA follows: TGTGCCAGCAGCTATTCTGGGGTTGGGAACACTGAAGCTTTCTTT. Translated, it gives CASSYSGVGNTEAFF.

The chain couples TRBV28 to TRBJ2-7, with TRBD1 identical over 12 bases. Germline CDR1 MDHEN, CDR2 SYDVKM. Unmatched junction bases numbered 8, after V lost 0 bases and J lost 2 bases. This CDR3 comprises 18 residues. CDR3 amino acids: CASSLWKGTGGLPYEQYF. CDR3 nucleotide sequence: TGTGCCAGCAGTTTATGGAAAGGGACAGGGGGCCTCCCCTACGAGCAGTACTTC.

The rearrangement links TRBV5-1 to TRBJ2-7, with D tentatively TRBD1 (6 bases). This CDR3 is built from 15 residues. V was shortened by 4 bases and J by 7 bases, with 21 bases between the two germline ends. Germline CDR1 SGHRS, CDR2 YFSETQ. CDR3 DNA sequence: TGCGCCAGCAGCACATCACAGGGCCCGAACTGGGAGCAGTACTTC. Translation: CASSTSQGPNWEQYF.

The chain uses TRBV5-4 and TRBJ2-5; D may correspond to TRBD1 or TRBD2 (5 bases each). The CDR3 contains 15 residues. In germline, CDR1 is SGHNT, CDR2 YYREEE (reference sequence). Trimming removed 3 bases at V and 5 bases at J, with 17 bases between. CDR3 sequence: CASSSRALAGETQYF. CDR3 sequence (DNA): TGTGCCAGCAGCTCTCGGGCTCTAGCAGGGGAGACCCAGTACTTC.

This chain links TRBV28 with TRBJ2-3; a possible D gene is TRBD2 (6 bases). The CDR3 is made up of 15 amino acids. Germline CDR1 and CDR2: MDHEN and SYDVKM. The V and J ends lost 4 bases and 7 bases respectively, with 18 bases between them. CDR3 DNA: TGTGCCAGCAGTTCCCCGGGTAGCGGCCTTTATACGCAGTATTTT. This translates into CASSSPGSGLYTQYF.

The chain combines TRBV2 with TRBJ1-1; D unresolved. The CDR3 runs 15 residues. The germline gives CDR1 SNHLY, CDR2 FYNNEI. V lost 2 bases and J lost 1, with 11 bases in between. CDR3: CASSELRHKNTEAFF. DNA for the CDR3: TGTGCCAGCAGTGAATTGAGGCACAAGAACACTGAAGCTTTCTTT. Variable domain in full (rest from reference TRBV2 and TRBJ1-1): EPEVTQTPSHQVTQMGQEVILRCVPISNHLYFYWYRQILGQKVEFLVSFYNNEISEKSEIFDDQFSVERPDGSNFTLKIRSTKLEDSAMYFCASSELRHKNTEAFFGQGTRLTVV.

The chain links TRBV12-5 to TRBJ2-3; unclear D gene. V gave up 3 bases and J gave up 1 base, with 5 bases separating them. This CDR3 is built from 13 residues. Germline V gene lookup returns CDR1 LGHNT and CDR2 FRNRAP. The CDR3 DNA is TGTGCTAGTGGTTTTTCGCGCACAGATACGCAGTATTTT. Protein: CASGFSRTDTQYF.

The genes are TRBV14 and TRBJ1-2, with D tentatively TRBD1 (6 bases). This CDR3 contains 13 residues. The V gene lost 4 bases and the J gene lost 3 bases, with 9 bases spanning the gap. Germline V gene sequence: CDR1 SGHDN, CDR2 FVKESK. In nucleotides, the CDR3 is TGTGCCAGCAGCCCCGGGACATACTATGGCTACACCTTC. It translates to CASSPGTYYGYTF.